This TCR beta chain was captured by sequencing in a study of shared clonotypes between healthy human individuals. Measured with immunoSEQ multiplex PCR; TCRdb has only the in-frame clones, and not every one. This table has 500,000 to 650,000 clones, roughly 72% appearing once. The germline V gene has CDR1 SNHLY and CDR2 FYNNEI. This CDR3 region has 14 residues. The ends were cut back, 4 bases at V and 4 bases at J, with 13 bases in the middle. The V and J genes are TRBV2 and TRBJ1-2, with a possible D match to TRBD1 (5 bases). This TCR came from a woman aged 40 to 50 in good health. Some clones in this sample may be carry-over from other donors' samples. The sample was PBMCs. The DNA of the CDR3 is TGTGCCAGCAGTGCAGAAGCAAGGGGCTATGGCTACACCTTC. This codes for CASSAEARGYGYTF.